This entry concerns a single T cell receptor beta chain. Its antigen is unknown. The sample is drawn from a study of T cell responses to AZD1222 COVID-19 vaccine. General study points: Among vaccine-associated CD4 TCRs, coverage spanned spike, with dominance at 160-218 and 743-854. There were repertoire samples only from the period after the peak T cell response. The sample set comprised mostly white British donors with more females, and clonal diversity was possibly underestimated.

Losses at the gene ends were 2 bases for V and 4 bases for J; bases not matched to a gene: 8. The CDR3 consists of 16 residues. Looked up from germline, CDR1 is SGHDN and CDR2 is FVKESK. Sequencing used immunoSEQ multiplex PCR; TCRdb keeps in-frame clones, though not all of them. The profile shows 95,000 to 110,000 clones, roughly 85% of them singletons. This receptor was obtained from an adult who received the AZD1222 COVID-19 vaccine. The source was peripheral blood, collected 28 days after the second AZD1222 dose. This sequence joins TRBV14 and TRBJ2-1, with 7 bases identical to TRBD1. CDR3 in DNA: TGTGCCAGCAGCCAAAGAGAGGGGGCTAGATACAATGAGCAGTTCTTC. As protein: CASSQREGARYNEQFF.